Shown below are 20 T cell receptor beta chains from a single sample sequenced in a study of T cell changes during pregnancy in multiple sclerosis. The data were produced by immunoSEQ multiplex PCR, yet TCRdb's version contains in-frame clones alone and is incomplete. The repertoire consists of around 64,000 clones, with approximately 91% occurring once and the leading ten covering about 0.31%. Sequencing used CD4+ T cells from peripheral blood mononuclear cells, obtained after pregnancy. The receptors here all came from a female donor with multiple sclerosis, enrolled in a pregnancy study.

The genes are TRBV5-8 and TRBJ2-5; 7 bases map to TRBD1. Looked up from germline, CDR1 is SGHTS and CDR2 is YDEGEE. Germline trimming cut 3 bases from V and 4 bases from J; bases unmatched to any gene: 9. This CDR3 has 15 amino acids. For the CDR3, the DNA is TGTGCCAGCAGCTCACAGATCGACAGGGCAGAGACCCAGTACTTC. It yields the protein CASSSQIDRAETQYF.

The chain is built from TRBV21-1 and TRBJ2-4; the table's D call of TRBD1 was not tested on the DNA. TRBV21-1 is tagged as a pseudogene. This CDR3 comprises 17 residues. The CDR3 here is CASSKDDRGQAKNIQYF. DNA for the CDR3: TGTGCCAGCAGCAAAGACGATCGGGGACAGGCCAAAAACATTCAGTACTTC.

The CDR3 sequence is CASIEASGSYNEQFF. Written as DNA, the CDR3 is TGCGCCAGCATTGAGGCTAGCGGCTCCTACAATGAGCAGTTCTTC. The chain has TRBV5-1 and TRBJ2-1; 7 bases are a match to TRBD2. The trim removed 6 bases at V and 0 bases at J, leaving 6 bases unmatched. This CDR3 comprises 15 residues. Germline CDR1 reads SGHRS; CDR2 reads YFSETQ. The whole variable domain, remainder taken from reference TRBV5-1 and TRBJ2-1, is KAGVTQTPRYLIKTRGQQVTLSCSPISGHRSVSWYQQTPGQGLQFLFEYFSETQRNKGNFPGRFSGRQFSNSRSEMNVSTLELGDSALYLCASIEASGSYNEQFFGPGTRLTVL.

The genes are TRBV7-2 and TRBJ1-1, with D unclear. CDR3 length: 16 residues. V was pared by 5 bases and J by 4 bases, with 20 bases between. Germline CDR1 SGHTA, CDR2 FQGNSA. CDR3 loop: CASSPETLALSTEAFF. Written as DNA, the CDR3 is TGTGCCAGCAGCCCCGAAACTCTCGCCTTGAGCACTGAAGCTTTCTTT.

The chain has TRBV29-1 and TRBJ1-1; D is unclear. The CDR3 length is 13 residues. Germline V gene sequence: CDR1 SQVTM, CDR2 ANQGSEA. With 4 bases removed from V and 0 bases from J, the gap between germline ends came to 9 bases. DNA for the CDR3: TGCAGCGTTGTAAGGAGGATGAACACTGAAGCTTTCTTT. Protein: CSVVRRMNTEAFF.

This chain links TRBV19 with TRBJ2-3; 10 nucleotides agree with TRBD1. V trimming: 7 bases; J trimming: 5 bases; junction bases outside the gene matches: 6. CDR3 size: 14 residues. Germline CDR1 and CDR2: LNHDA and SQIVND (reference sequence). The CDR3 spells CASMGQGFGDTQYF. The CDR3 bases are TGTGCCAGTATGGGACAGGGGTTTGGAGATACGCAGTATTTT.

CDR3 sequence reads: CASRREAISPLHF. The CDR3 coding sequence is TGTGCCAGCAGGAGGGAGGCAATATCACCCCTCCACTTT. This chain uses TRBV6-1 with TRBJ1-6; D not certain. Looked up from germline, CDR1 is MNHNS and CDR2 is SASEGT. CDR3 length equals 13 residues. Trimming shortened V by 6 bases and J by 10 bases, and 13 bases separated the two germline ends.

The chain uses TRBV9 and TRBJ2-3, with a weak D call TRBD2 (7 bases). The V end lost 0 bases, the J end lost 4 bases, and 12 bases lay between the germline ends. The CDR3 covers 15 residues. Germline CDR1 SGDLS, CDR2 YYNGEE. CDR3 loop: CASSVGGGDSDTQYF. CDR3 DNA: TGTGCCAGCAGCGTAGGGGGGGGCGATTCAGATACGCAGTATTTT.

The chain uses TRBV5-1 and TRBJ1-2; TRBD1 is a possible D gene (5 bases). Trimming cost V 6 bases and J 2 bases, with 14 bases left between them. CDR3 length: 14 amino acids. Germline-derived CDR1 and CDR2 are SGHRS and YFSETQ. The CDR3 sequence: CASTPAGQNYGYTF. CDR3 bases: TGCGCCAGCACCCCCGCGGGGCAGAACTATGGCTACACCTTC.

The genes are TRBV30 and TRBJ2-7, with D possibly matching TRBD1 (5 bases). Germline CDR1 reads GTSNPN; CDR2 reads SVGIG (reference sequence). The length of the CDR3 is 14 residues. V lost 3 bases to trimming and J lost 2 bases, with 14 bases between them. The CDR3 DNA reads TGTGCCTGGAGCTCTCGGACAAGGACCTACGAGCAGTACTTC. It yields the protein CAWSSRTRTYEQYF.

V usage is TRBV10-3 and J usage is TRBJ2-5, with D perhaps TRBD1 (7 bases). The length of the CDR3 is 15 residues. V lost 8 bases and J 1 base, leaving 17 bases between the germline ends. Germline V lookup: CDR1 ENHRY, CDR2 SYGVKD. The CDR3 DNA reads TGTGCCATCGGAGGGACAGCAACCTCCCAAGAGACCCAGTACTTC. Amino acid sequence: CAIGGTATSQETQYF.

The gene calls are TRBV5-4 and TRBJ2-3; D is ambiguous. This CDR3 region has 12 residues. Between the trimmed V and J ends, which lost 4 bases and 6 bases, there was a span of 9 bases. The germline CDR1 and CDR2 sequences are SGHNT and YYREEE (reference sequence). This chain's CDR3 is CASSLPRDTQYF. CDR3 bases: TGTGCCAGCAGCCTCCCGCGGGATACGCAGTATTTT. The complete variable domain, with remaining parts taken from reference TRBV5-4 and TRBJ2-3, reads ETGVTQSPTHLIKTRGQQVTLRCSSQSGHNTVSWYQQALGQGPQFIFQYYREEENGRGNFPPRFSGLQFPNYSSELNVNALELDDSALYLCASSLPRDTQYFGPGTRLTVL.

The V and J genes are TRBV2 and TRBJ2-7; D gene uncertain. Germline CDR1 and CDR2: SNHLY and FYNNEI. V was pared by 3 bases and J by 0 bases, with 12 bases between. The CDR3 covers 15 residues. The DNA for the CDR3 is TGTGCCAGCAGTGAGTTGCCAGGAAACTCCTACGAGCAGTACTTC. This codes for CASSELPGNSYEQYF. Full variable domain (outside the CDR3, taken from reference TRBV2 and TRBJ2-7): EPEVTQTPSHQVTQMGQEVILRCVPISNHLYFYWYRQILGQKVEFLVSFYNNEISEKSEIFDDQFSVERPDGSNFTLKIRSTKLEDSAMYFCASSELPGNSYEQYFGPGTRLTVT.

The V gene is TRBV30, the J gene TRBJ1-2; 7 nucleotides agree with TRBD1. The J segment lost 6 bases and the V segment lost 4 bases, leaving 8 bases of the junction unmatched. The germline V gene has CDR1 GTSNPN and CDR2 SVGIG (reference sequence). This CDR3 has 13 amino acids. Here the CDR3 reads CAWTRKGANGYTF. The CDR3 DNA sequence: TGTGCCTGGACTCGTAAGGGGGCGAATGGCTACACCTTC. Full variable domain (outside the CDR3, taken from reference TRBV30 and TRBJ1-2): SQTIHQWPATLVQPVGSPLSLECTVEGTSNPNLYWYRQAAGRGLQLLFYSVGIGQISSEVPQNLSASRPQDRQFILSSKKLLLSDSGFYLCAWTRKGANGYTFGSGTRLTVV.

A single count supports this clone. CDR3 sequence (DNA): TGTGCCAGCTCCCAGAACACCGGGGAGCTGTTTTTT. It encodes CASSQNTGELFF. This sequence joins TRBV2 and TRBJ2-2, with unresolved D. CDR1 is SNHLY, CDR2 FYNNEI, per germline. V dropped 8 bases and J dropped 1 base, with 5 bases sitting between them. This CDR3 has 12 residues.

The V gene is TRBV6-5, the J gene TRBJ2-2; TRBD1 matches 9 bases. The germline V gene has CDR1 MNHEY and CDR2 SVGAGI. The CDR3 extends over 15 amino acids. The ends lost 5 bases at V and 6 bases at J; junction bases unmatched: 7. Written as DNA, the CDR3 is TGTGCCAGCAGTAAACAGGGGGCGCAGCCCGGGGAGCTGTTTTTT. Amino acid sequence: CASSKQGAQPGELFF.

J is TRBJ2-2 and V is TRBV9; tentatively, D is TRBD1 (7 bases). V lost 6 bases and J 2 bases, leaving 14 bases between the germline ends. The germline CDR1 and CDR2 sequences are SGDLS and YYNGEE. The CDR3 loop spans 15 amino acids. DNA for the CDR3: TGTGCCAGCATGGAGGGGACAGTCAACACCGGGGAGCTGTTTTTT. Translation gives CASMEGTVNTGELFF.

This clone was seen just once. DNA of the CDR3: TGTGCCAGCAGAATGGACGGGAACTCTGGAAACACCATATATTTT. Translating it yields CASRMDGNSGNTIYF. The chain carries TRBV16 and TRBJ1-3; D unresolved. The CDR3 sequence is 15 residues long. Deletions cut 6 bases from V and 0 bases from J, with 12 bases between. Germline V lookup: CDR1 KGHSY, CDR2 FQNENV.

The chain carries TRBV7-8 and TRBJ2-7, with 8 bases aligning to TRBD1. Germline CDR1 and CDR2: SGHVS and FQNEAQ. Trimming cost V 5 bases and J 6 bases; bases outside gene matches: 15. There are 16 residues in the CDR3. The CDR3 sequence: CASSLNPGQALLEQYF. CDR3 DNA: TGTGCCAGCAGCCTCAACCCGGGACAGGCCCTACTCGAGCAGTACTTC.

The gene calls are TRBV7-5 and TRBJ2-7; the D call of TRBD2 is as the table states it, not checked on the DNA. TRBV7-5 is a listed pseudogene. CDR3 length: 11 residues. The CDR3 nucleotides read TGTGTCGAGGGAGGTTTCTACGAGCAGTACTTC. It specifies CVEGGFYEQYF.